Listed below are T cell receptor beta chains from one sample, sequenced in a study of cytomegalovirus exposure and HLA in healthy donors. Here immunoSEQ multiplex PCR was the method, and the copy in TCRdb shows in-frame clones only, minus some. The sample contains around 130,000 clones, 65% to 90% of which appear only once. Material for sequencing was PBMCs. The receptors derive from a man aged 25-45 years in good health and CMV-seronegative. The CDR3 runs from the conserved cysteine through the conserved F or W. The order of the fields is V gene, clone size, J gene, CDR3 protein. Clone size, where shown, is once, few, many, or a class for clones that have expanded.

V: TRBV29-1; size: -; J: TRBJ2-3; CDR3: CSVDNTPPPSTDTQYF
V: TRBV18; size: -; J: TRBJ2-5; CDR3: CASSPAQGALLQETQYF
V: TRBV29-1; size: -; J: TRBJ1-5; CDR3: CSVGTLGQLDSNQPQHF
V: TRBV9; size: once; J: TRBJ2-3; CDR3: CASSAAGGITDTQYF
V: TRBV10-3; size: -; J: TRBJ2-7; CDR3: CASGRTAYEQYF
V: TRBV28; size: -; J: TRBJ1-4; CDR3: CATSRRGVNEKLFF
V: TRBV7-9; size: -; J: TRBJ2-7; CDR3: CASSRLRGQDYEQYF
V: TRBV9; size: -; J: TRBJ2-2; CDR3: CASSVLGAGELFF
V: TRBV11-2; size: few; J: TRBJ2-4; CDR3: CASSLDRENIQYF
V: TRBV6-1; size: medium-sized; J: TRBJ2-3; CDR3: CASSEGTGHTDTQYF
V: TRBV18; size: -; J: -; CDR3: CASSPLDSSFYEQYF
V: TRBV7-9; size: -; J: TRBJ2-5; CDR3: CASSFRASLAGRETQYF
V: TRBV15; size: -; J: TRBJ2-5; CDR3: CATSREGTGGAKTQYF
V: TRBV6-1; size: -; J: TRBJ2-7; CDR3: CASSESEGLLQYF
V: TRBV7-9; size: -; J: TRBJ1-1; CDR3: CASSLIEGVPNTEAFF
V: TRBV19; size: once; J: TRBJ1-2; CDR3: CASKVQGQNYGYTF
V: TRBV7-9; size: -; J: TRBJ1-2; CDR3: CASSERGGSNYGYTF
V: TRBV30; size: -; J: TRBJ2-7; CDR3: CAWSVRVSRGYEQYF
V: TRBV27; size: -; J: TRBJ1-1; CDR3: CASSYFYNTEAFF
V: TRBV11-2; size: -; J: TRBJ2-7; CDR3: CASSLPTGGWYEQYF
V: TRBV2; size: -; J: TRBJ2-3; CDR3: CASSFSTSGGALTDTQYF
V: TRBV2; size: -; J: TRBJ1-2; CDR3: CASSEESYGYTF
V: TRBV6-4; size: -; J: TRBJ2-2; CDR3: CASSVGLAAGELFF
V: TRBV27; size: few; J: TRBJ2-7; CDR3: CASIGRGDYEQYF
V: TRBV6-5; size: -; J: TRBJ1-1; CDR3: CASSYSIQGTEAFF
V: TRBV2; size: few; J: TRBJ1-3; CDR3: CASSRDGVGNTIYF
V: TRBV7-9; size: -; J: TRBJ1-2; CDR3: CSSSLSGDRGYGYTF
V: TRBV19; size: once; J: TRBJ2-7; CDR3: CASSIVGGSGYEQYF
V: TRBV5-1; size: -; J: TRBJ2-1; CDR3: CASNWGGYNEQFF
V: TRBV11-2; size: -; J: TRBJ2-1; CDR3: CASSLNRANEQFF